What follows are 2 T cell receptor beta chains derived from one specimen sequenced in a study of T cell repertoires in cytomegalovirus infection. TCRdb reprocessed the reads with MiXCR, giving one entry per CDR3 protein. The data hold fewer than 300,000 distinct CDR3 sequences, with 20% to 30% observed a single time. Sample: PBMCs. The receptors derive from a human donor in good health (CMV status not recorded). Some clones in this sample may be carry-over from other donors' samples.

This chain joins TRBV20-1 and TRBJ1-5; the D gene is possibly TRBD1 (6 bases). The CDR3 is made up of 15 amino acids. Trimming pared 5 bases from V and 5 bases from J, leaving 19 bases between. Germline assignment: CDR1 DFQATT and CDR2 SNEGSKA (reference sequence). For the CDR3, the DNA is TGCAGTGCTTGGGGGCCTTCAGGGGTCGATCAGCCCCAGCATTTT. Its protein product is CSAWGPSGVDQPQHF.

This clonotype was recorded at least ten times. The rearrangement uses TRBV7-8 and TRBJ1-5; D is undetermined. The V and J ends lost 3 bases and 4 bases respectively, with 10 bases between them. Germline CDR1 and CDR2: SGHVS and FQNEAQ. The length of the CDR3 is 14 residues. The CDR3 is CASSFRPENQPQHF. CDR3 DNA: TGTGCCAGCAGCTTCCGACCGGAGAATCAGCCCCAGCATTTT.